This T cell receptor (beta chain) emerged from a study of T-cell memory formation after mild COVID-19. The overall study: Clusters of TCRs were largely donor specific.

With respect to this clonotype: The target antigen is unknown.

A 5'RACE reaction primed in the constant segment made cDNA libraries of TCR alpha and TCR beta, and these carried sample barcodes and UMIs. Each CDR3 protein is one row after TCRdb ran MiXCR on the 5' RACE reads. This sample has about 430,000 distinct CDR3 sequences; less than 25% occur once, and the top ten carry roughly 8.7%. Overall study findings and caveats: Clones contracting day 15 to 85 were balanced CD4/CD8; later expanders leaned CD4+.

This clonotype was obtained from an adult woman who had mild COVID-19 (a few samples of this study predate the infection). Cell type and time point are not known. Sequencing used PBMCs or a T cell subset sorted from them (not recorded which).

The CDR3 loop is CASSTRTGGRWTEAFF. In nucleotides, the CDR3 is TGTGCCAGCAGTACCAGGACAGGGGGCCGATGGACTGAAGCTTTCTTT. This rearrangement joins TRBV12-3 or TRBV12-4 to TRBJ1-1, with 11 bases fitting TRBD1. This CDR3 region has 16 residues. The ends lost 5 bases at V and 5 bases at J; junction bases unmatched: 10.